Listed here are 24 T cell receptor beta chains from one sample, sequenced in a study of cytomegalovirus exposure and HLA in healthy donors listed by TCRdb under 2017. Library preparation was by the immunoSEQ multiplex PCR assay. The multiplex PCR relied on a mix of 60 forward primers for TCR Vbeta segments and 13 reverse primers for TCR Jbeta segments. The source is immuneACCESS, and TCRdb retained only in-frame sequences with V and J called. Part of the clones is not carried over; for the studies checked, unresolved V genes explain less than half of this, and the remainder is unexplained. Present in this sample are some 90,000 clones, roughly 79% of which were seen just once. 14% of the sample belongs to the ten largest clones. The sequenced material came from PBMCs. The receptor set was obtained from a woman in her 70s in good health and CMV-seropositive.

This chain joins TRBV2 and TRBJ2-5; 10 bases match TRBD2. The closer fit of TRBJ2-7 to the DNA end suggests the J call may be wrong. The germline gives CDR1 SNHLY, CDR2 FYNNEI. The CDR3 spans 16 residues. CDR3 in DNA: TGTGCCAGCAGTGACGTACTAGCGGGAAGCTCCTACGAGCAGTACTTC. This translates into CASSDVLAGSSYEQYF.

This clone was counted between two and nine times. This chain joins TRBV2 and TRBJ2-3; 10 bases agree with TRBD2. The V and J ends lost 8 bases and 2 bases, in that order; junction bases with no gene match: 4. Germline V gene data show CDR1 as SNHLY and CDR2 as FYNNEI. The CDR3 is 14 residues long. This chain's CDR3 is CASGTSGVTDTQYF. The CDR3 nucleotides read TGTGCCAGCGGCACTAGCGGGGTCACAGATACGCAGTATTTT.

The V call is TRBV5-1, the J call TRBJ2-1, with 8 bases aligning to TRBD1. Per the germline V gene, CDR1 is SGHRS and CDR2 is YFSETQ. V trimming: 1 base; J trimming: 6 bases; junction bases outside the gene matches: 6. The CDR3 contains 15 residues. CDR3 region: CASSLLTGASNEQFF. CDR3 coding DNA: TGCGCCAGCAGCTTGTTGACAGGGGCCAGCAATGAGCAGTTCTTC.

The chain recombines TRBV28 with TRBJ1-5; maybe TRBD1 (5 bases). V was clipped by 8 bases and J by 4 bases, with 9 bases between them. Germline V CDR1 and CDR2: MDHEN, SYDVKM. The CDR3 spans 12 residues. The chain's CDR3 is CASLGGNQPQHF. The CDR3 DNA is TGTGCCAGCTTGGGGGGGAATCAGCCCCAGCATTTT.

The chain carries TRBV27 and TRBJ1-2, with D maybe TRBD1 (6 bases). V lost 5 bases, J lost 2 bases, and 9 bases lay in between. This CDR3 is 13 amino acids long. Germline V CDR1 and CDR2: MNHEY, SMNVEV (reference sequence). CDR3 residues: CASSPQGNYGYTF. As DNA, the CDR3 is TGTGCCAGCAGTCCACAGGGAAACTATGGCTACACCTTC.

The chain links TRBV15 to TRBJ1-5; perhaps TRBD1 as D (5 bases). Germline V gives CDR1 LNHNV, CDR2 YYDKDF (reference sequence). This CDR3 contains 15 residues. Deletions cut 4 bases from V and 4 bases from J, with 14 bases between. This chain's CDR3 is CATSKGGVGNQPQHF. CDR3 nucleotides: TGTGCCACCAGCAAAGGAGGGGTGGGAAATCAGCCCCAGCATTTT.

This chain connects TRBV19 to TRBJ2-1, with TRBD1 matching 8 bases. The CDR3 covers 16 residues. CDR1 and CDR2 (germline): LNHDA, SQIVND (reference sequence). Trimming at V came to 4 bases and at J to 1 base, leaving 6 bases not matched to a gene. The CDR3 DNA sequence: TGTGCCAGTAGTACGACAGGGGTCAGGTCCTACAATGAGCAGTTCTTC. Amino acid sequence: CASSTTGVRSYNEQFF.

V usage is TRBV29-1 and J usage is TRBJ2-5, with 11 bases lining up with TRBD2. The length of the CDR3 is 14 residues. Germline V gene lookup returns CDR1 SQVTM and CDR2 ANQGSEA. V dropped 6 bases and J dropped 2; count of bases not matched to a gene: 5. This CDR3 reads CSVRLAGNQETQYF. The DNA for the CDR3 is TGCAGCGTACGACTAGCGGGGAATCAAGAGACCCAGTACTTC.

The rearrangement uses TRBV6-1 and TRBJ1-6; D remains ambiguous. The CDR3 length is 13 residues. V was pared by 6 bases and J by 3 bases, with 6 bases between. Germline V lookup: CDR1 MNHNS, CDR2 SASEGT. The CDR3 is CASRLSYNSPLHF. The CDR3, as DNA: TGTGCCAGCAGACTGAGCTATAATTCACCCCTCCACTTT.

The chain is built from TRBV14 and TRBJ2-2; D is perhaps TRBD2 (5 bases). This CDR3 spans 15 amino acids. In germline, CDR1 is SGHDN, CDR2 FVKESK. Trimming stripped 1 base from V and 4 bases from J, with 10 bases between. The chain's CDR3 is CASSQVALGTGELFF. In DNA form, the CDR3 reads TGTGCCAGCAGCCAAGTAGCGCTCGGCACCGGGGAGCTGTTTTTT.

The chain has TRBV19 and TRBJ1-1; maybe TRBD1 (5 bases). The CDR3 is made up of 15 amino acids. From germline, CDR1 is LNHDA and CDR2 SQIVND (reference sequence). Trimming stripped 4 bases from V and 1 base from J, with 13 bases between. The CDR3 DNA reads TGTGCCAGTAGTAACAGCCGGGGGTCGAACACTGAAGCTTTCTTT. Amino acids: CASSNSRGSNTEAFF.

The chain uses TRBV11-2 and TRBJ2-2; 8 positions agree with TRBD1. With V trimmed by 6 bases and J by 2 bases, 11 bases remained unmatched. The CDR3 is made up of 17 amino acids. The germline V gene has CDR1 SGHAT and CDR2 FQNNGV. CDR3 nucleotide sequence: TGTGCCAGCAGATTCAGGAGACAGGGGCTAAACACCGGGGAGCTGTTTTTT. Protein sequence: CASRFRRQGLNTGELFF.

For this clone: An end of the junction does not agree with germline; a read error may underlie this. This chain joins TRBV18 and TRBJ1-2; D unclear. Per germline, CDR1 KGHSH and CDR2 LQKENI. The CDR3 spans 12 residues. DNA for the CDR3: TGTGCCAGCTCAGCTAATAACCATGGCTACACCTTC. Translated, it gives CASSANNHGYTF.

This clone was counted only a few times. The rearrangement uses TRBV11-2 and TRBJ2-1; the D gene is possibly TRBD2 (6 bases). Trimming removed 4 bases from V and 14 bases from J, with 15 bases in between. CDR1 and CDR2 (germline): SGHAT, FQNNGV. CDR3 length: 12 residues. This chain's CDR3 is CASSSRHGGEFF. The CDR3 DNA follows: TGTGCCAGCAGCTCCCGACACGGGGGAGAGTTCTTC.

The V call is TRBV19, the J call TRBJ1-1, with 7 bases matching TRBD1. V dropped 5 bases and J dropped 4; count of bases not matched to a gene: 10. From germline, CDR1 is LNHDA and CDR2 SQIVND (reference sequence). This CDR3 comprises 15 residues. CDR3 DNA sequence: TGTGCCAGTAGTCCAAGACAGGGATCCCCCACTGAAGCTTTCTTT. Its protein product is CASSPRQGSPTEAFF.

This clone was detected once. This chain joins TRBV7-9 and TRBJ2-1; TRBD2 aligns across 8 bases. CDR1 and CDR2 (germline): SEHNR, FQNEAQ (reference sequence). The V and J ends lost 0 bases and 10 bases, in that order; junction bases with no gene match: 8. The CDR3 covers 15 residues. This chain's CDR3 is CASSLAAREGGEQFF. DNA for the CDR3: TGTGCCAGCAGCTTAGCGGCACGGGAGGGCGGAGAGCAGTTCTTC.

This clone was counted a single time. The chain combines TRBV7-2 with TRBJ1-4, with TRBD1 matching 10 bases. CDR3 length equals 18 residues. Germline CDR1 is SGHTA and CDR2 is FQGNSA. V shed 5 bases, J shed 0 bases, and the junction held 9 bases outside the gene matches. For the CDR3, the DNA is TGTGCCAGCAGCCGACGGGACAGGGGTGCTTCAACTAATGAAAAACTGTTTTTT. Translating it yields CASSRRDRGASTNEKLFF.

The genes are TRBV9 and TRBJ1-1; no firm D call. The germline V gene encodes CDR1 SGDLS and CDR2 YYNGEE. The V end was cut by 0 bases, the J end by 4 bases, with 10 bases between. The CDR3 consists of 14 residues. This chain's CDR3 is CASSVGARGTEAFF. Written as DNA, the CDR3 is TGTGCCAGCAGCGTAGGAGCCCGTGGCACTGAAGCTTTCTTT. The full variable domain, rest sourced from reference TRBV9 and TRBJ1-1, is DSGVTQTPKHLITATGQRVTLRCSPRSGDLSVYWYQQSLDQGLQFLIQYYNGEERAKGNILERFSAQQFPDLHSELNLSSLELGDSALYFCASSVGARGTEAFFGQGTRLTVV.

The V and J genes are TRBV19 and TRBJ2-1; D might be TRBD1 (5 bases). The CDR3 runs 16 residues. V lost 7 bases, J lost 3 bases, and 19 bases lay in between. CDR1 is LNHDA and CDR2 is SQIVND in the germline V gene (reference sequence). The CDR3 sequence is CASTYGAQAGYNEQFF. The CDR3 coding sequence is TGTGCCAGTACATATGGGGCACAGGCCGGCTACAATGAGCAGTTCTTC.

The chain is built from TRBV28 and TRBJ1-4; TRBD1 aligns across 9 bases. This CDR3 is built from 15 residues. Germline V gene data show CDR1 as MDHEN and CDR2 as SYDVKM. V dropped 7 bases and J dropped 8; count of bases not matched to a gene: 11. For the CDR3, the DNA is TGTGCCAGCACTCCACCCGGGACAGGGAGGGAAAAACTGTTTTTT. Its protein is CASTPPGTGREKLFF.

This chain connects TRBV4-1 to TRBJ2-5; possible D gene TRBD2, 6 bases. Per germline, CDR1 MGHRA and CDR2 YSYEKL. Trimming pared 1 base from V and 8 bases from J, leaving 14 bases between. The CDR3 totals 14 residues. The CDR3 sequence is CASSQVSGEDTQYF. The CDR3 DNA sequence: TGCGCCAGCAGCCAAGTGTCTGGGGAGGACACCCAGTACTTC.

The chain employs TRBV19 and TRBJ2-3, with 11 positions matching TRBD2. This CDR3 contains 16 residues. V shed 3 bases, J shed 3 bases, and the junction held 5 bases outside the gene matches. Germline lookup yields CDR1 LNHDA and CDR2 SQIVND (reference sequence). CDR3: CASSIGTSGGTDTQYF. CDR3 coding DNA: TGTGCCAGTAGTATCGGGACTAGCGGTGGGACAGATACGCAGTATTTT.

V is TRBV5-1 and J is TRBJ2-7; the match to TRBD2 covers 8 bases. Germline trimming cut 2 bases from V and 2 bases from J; bases unmatched to any gene: 3. Germline CDR1 and CDR2: SGHRS and YFSETQ. This CDR3 region has 14 residues. The CDR3 DNA reads TGCGCCAGCAGCTTCACTAGCGGTACCTACGAGCAGTACTTC. Translation gives CASSFTSGTYEQYF.

The rearrangement uses TRBV7-9 and TRBJ2-5; 8 bases line up with TRBD1. V was clipped by 3 bases and J by 2 bases; unmatched bases: 2. Per germline, CDR1 SEHNR and CDR2 FQNEAQ (reference sequence). The CDR3 runs to 14 residues. The CDR3 region is CASSFGTGQETQYF. The CDR3 nucleotides read TGTGCCAGCAGCTTTGGGACAGGACAAGAGACCCAGTACTTC.